This T cell receptor (beta chain) originates from a study of human T cells and chemical hapten exposure. Points from the study as a whole: Large CDR3 similarity clusters arose significantly more often from expanded TCRs than from controls.

Time point: patch test 3, about 24 weeks after DPC sensitization. Stated treatment: therapeutic diphenylcyclopropenone sensitization with weekly scalp DPC. Blood was drawn before each patch test was applied. One entry per CDR3 protein, called by TCRdb with MiXCR from the RACE reads. The data show about 82,000 distinct CDR3 sequences, 10% to 15% seen once. Germline V CDR1 and CDR2: LGHNA, YNFKEQ. Trimming at V came to 6 bases and at J to 7 bases, leaving 7 bases not matched to a gene. CDR3 size: 14 residues. This clonotype was counted ten times or more. Its matching antigen is unknown. The chain employs TRBV4-2 and TRBJ1-1, with 11 bases aligning to TRBD1. Sample: whole blood, taken in connection with sensitization to the hapten diphenylcyclopropenone (DPC). The sequence was collected from a woman aged 45-65 years with alopecia areata. Some clones in this sample may be carry-over from other donors' samples. The CDR3 DNA sequence: TGTGCCAGCAGGACCTCCGGGACAGGGGGTGAAGCTTTCTTT. Its translation: CASRTSGTGGEAFF.